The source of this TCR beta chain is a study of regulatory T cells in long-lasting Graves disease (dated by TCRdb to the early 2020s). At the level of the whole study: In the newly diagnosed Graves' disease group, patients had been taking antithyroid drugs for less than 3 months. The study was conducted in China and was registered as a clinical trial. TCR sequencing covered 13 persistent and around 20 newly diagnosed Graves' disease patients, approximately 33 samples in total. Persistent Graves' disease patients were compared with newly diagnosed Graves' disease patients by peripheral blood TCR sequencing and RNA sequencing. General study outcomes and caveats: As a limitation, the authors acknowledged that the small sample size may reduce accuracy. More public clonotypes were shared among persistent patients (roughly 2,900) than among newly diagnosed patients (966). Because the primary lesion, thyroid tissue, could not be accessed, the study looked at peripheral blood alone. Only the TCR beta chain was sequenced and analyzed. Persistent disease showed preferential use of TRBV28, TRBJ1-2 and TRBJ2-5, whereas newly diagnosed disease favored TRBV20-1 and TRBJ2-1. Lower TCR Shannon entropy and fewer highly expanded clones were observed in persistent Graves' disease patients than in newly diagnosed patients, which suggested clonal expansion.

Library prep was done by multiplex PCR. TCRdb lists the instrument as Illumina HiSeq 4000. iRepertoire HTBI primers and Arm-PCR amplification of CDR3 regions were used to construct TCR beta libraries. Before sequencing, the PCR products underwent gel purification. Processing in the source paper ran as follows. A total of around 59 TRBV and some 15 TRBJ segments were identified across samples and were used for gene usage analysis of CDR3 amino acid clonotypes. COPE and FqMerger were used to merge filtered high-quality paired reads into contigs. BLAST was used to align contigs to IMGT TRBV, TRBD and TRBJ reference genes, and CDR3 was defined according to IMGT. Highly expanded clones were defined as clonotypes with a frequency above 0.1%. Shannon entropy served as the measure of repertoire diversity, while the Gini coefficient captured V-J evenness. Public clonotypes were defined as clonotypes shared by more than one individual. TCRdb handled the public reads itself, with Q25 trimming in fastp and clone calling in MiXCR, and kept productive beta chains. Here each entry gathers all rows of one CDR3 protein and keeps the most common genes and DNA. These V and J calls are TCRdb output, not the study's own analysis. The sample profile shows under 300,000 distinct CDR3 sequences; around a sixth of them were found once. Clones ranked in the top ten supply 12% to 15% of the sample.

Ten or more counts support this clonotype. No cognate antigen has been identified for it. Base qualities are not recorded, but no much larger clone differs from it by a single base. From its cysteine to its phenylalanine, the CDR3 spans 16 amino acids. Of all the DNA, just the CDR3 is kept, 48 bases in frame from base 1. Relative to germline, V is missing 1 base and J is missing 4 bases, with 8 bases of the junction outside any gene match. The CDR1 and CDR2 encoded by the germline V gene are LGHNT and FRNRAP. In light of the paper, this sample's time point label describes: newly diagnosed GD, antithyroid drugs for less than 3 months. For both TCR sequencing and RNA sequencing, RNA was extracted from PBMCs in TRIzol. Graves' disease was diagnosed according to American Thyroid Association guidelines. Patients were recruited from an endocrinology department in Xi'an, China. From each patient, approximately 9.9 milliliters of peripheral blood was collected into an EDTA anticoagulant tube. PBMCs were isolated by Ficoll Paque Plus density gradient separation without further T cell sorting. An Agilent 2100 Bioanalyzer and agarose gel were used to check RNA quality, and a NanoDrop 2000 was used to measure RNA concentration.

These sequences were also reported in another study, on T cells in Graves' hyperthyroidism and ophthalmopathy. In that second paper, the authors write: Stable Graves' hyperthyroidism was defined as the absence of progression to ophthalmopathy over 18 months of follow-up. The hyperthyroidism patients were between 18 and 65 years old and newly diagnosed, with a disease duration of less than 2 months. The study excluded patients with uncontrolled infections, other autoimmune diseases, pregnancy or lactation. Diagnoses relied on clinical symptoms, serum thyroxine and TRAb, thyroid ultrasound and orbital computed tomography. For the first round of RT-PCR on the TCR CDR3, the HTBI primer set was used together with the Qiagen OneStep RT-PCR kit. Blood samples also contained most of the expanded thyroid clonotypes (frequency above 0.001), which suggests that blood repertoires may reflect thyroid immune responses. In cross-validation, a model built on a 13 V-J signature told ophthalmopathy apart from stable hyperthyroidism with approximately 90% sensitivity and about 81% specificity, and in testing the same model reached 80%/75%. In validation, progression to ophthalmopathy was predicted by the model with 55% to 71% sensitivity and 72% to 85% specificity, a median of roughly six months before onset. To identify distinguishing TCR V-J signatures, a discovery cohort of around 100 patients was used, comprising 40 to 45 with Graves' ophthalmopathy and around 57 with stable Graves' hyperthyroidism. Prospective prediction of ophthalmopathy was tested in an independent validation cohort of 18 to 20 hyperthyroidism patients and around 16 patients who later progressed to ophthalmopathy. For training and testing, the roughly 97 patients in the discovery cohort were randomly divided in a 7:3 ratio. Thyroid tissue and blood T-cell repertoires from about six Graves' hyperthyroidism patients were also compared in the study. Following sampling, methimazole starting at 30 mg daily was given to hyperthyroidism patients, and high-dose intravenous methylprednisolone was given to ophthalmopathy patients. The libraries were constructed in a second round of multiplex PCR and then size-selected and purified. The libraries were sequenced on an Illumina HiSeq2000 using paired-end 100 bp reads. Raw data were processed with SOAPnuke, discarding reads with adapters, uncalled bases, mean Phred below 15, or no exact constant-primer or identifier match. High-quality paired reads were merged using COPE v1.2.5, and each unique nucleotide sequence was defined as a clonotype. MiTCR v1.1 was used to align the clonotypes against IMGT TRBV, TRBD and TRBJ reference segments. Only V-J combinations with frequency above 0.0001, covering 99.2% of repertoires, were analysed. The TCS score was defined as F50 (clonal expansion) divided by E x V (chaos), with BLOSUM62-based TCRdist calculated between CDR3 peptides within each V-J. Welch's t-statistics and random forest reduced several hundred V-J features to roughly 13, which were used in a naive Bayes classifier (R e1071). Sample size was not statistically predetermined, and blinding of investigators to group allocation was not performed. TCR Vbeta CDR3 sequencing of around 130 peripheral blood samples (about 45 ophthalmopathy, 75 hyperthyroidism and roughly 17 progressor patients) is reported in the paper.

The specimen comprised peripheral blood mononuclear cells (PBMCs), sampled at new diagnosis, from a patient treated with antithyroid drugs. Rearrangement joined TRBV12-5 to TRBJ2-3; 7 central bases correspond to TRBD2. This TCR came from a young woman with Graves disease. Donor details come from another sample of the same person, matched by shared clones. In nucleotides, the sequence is TGTGCTAGTGGTTTGGGCCCCCAACGGGGGGCAGATACGCAGTATTTT. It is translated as CASGLGPQRGADTQYF.